This TCR beta chain was sequenced for a study of blood T cell repertoires in COVID-19. Study details: Italy, Spain and the United States were the sources of the convalescent and acute COVID-19 samples. From T cells, B-cell-depleted T cells, or PBMCs came the material, which was cDNA or gDNA.

Original processing notes: Reference gene primer amplification in the assay estimated nucleated cell counts. Generated by immunoSEQ multiplex PCR, the TCRdb table keeps only in-frame clones and is missing some. The V and J calls and the clone size are those of that table, but D and trimming were determined from the DNA. The repertoire includes 350,000 to 400,000 clones, 88% of them detected once, and 0.9% to 1.5% sits in the top ten. Participant-given clinical history determined each cohort assignment. Trimming removed 5 bases from V and 2 bases from J, with 9 bases in between. CDR1 is MNHEY and CDR2 is SVGEGT in the germline V gene. The CDR3 totals 13 residues.

Sequences were obtained from PBMCs or T cells enriched from blood (not recorded which). The chain uses TRBV6-2 or TRBV6-3 and TRBJ1-2, with a weak D call TRBD1 (6 bases). The sequence was obtained from a woman aged 18-29 years who had recovered from COVID-19. CDR3 DNA sequence: TGTGCCAGCAGTCGCGACAGGAACTATGGCTACACCTTC. This translates into CASSRDRNYGYTF.